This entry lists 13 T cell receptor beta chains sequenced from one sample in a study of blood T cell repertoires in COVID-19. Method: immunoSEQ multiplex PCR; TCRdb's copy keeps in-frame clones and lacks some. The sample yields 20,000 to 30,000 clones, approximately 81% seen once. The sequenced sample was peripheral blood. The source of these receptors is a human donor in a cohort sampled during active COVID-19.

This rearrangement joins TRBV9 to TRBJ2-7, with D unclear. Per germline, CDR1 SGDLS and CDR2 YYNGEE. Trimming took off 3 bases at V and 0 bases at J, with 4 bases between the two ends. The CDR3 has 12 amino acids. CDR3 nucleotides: TGTGCCAGCAGCGGGCCCTCCTACGAGCAGTACTTC. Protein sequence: CASSGPSYEQYF.

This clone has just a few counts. Here the CDR3 DNA reads TGTGCCAGCAGCGTAGCCGGGGGTCTCCTGTTCTTC. It yields the protein CASSVAGGLLFF. The V and J genes are TRBV9 and TRBJ2-1; D perhaps matches TRBD2 (6 bases). Germline V gene data show CDR1 as SGDLS and CDR2 as YYNGEE. The CDR3 runs 12 residues. Trimming pared 0 bases from V and 15 bases from J, leaving 13 bases between.

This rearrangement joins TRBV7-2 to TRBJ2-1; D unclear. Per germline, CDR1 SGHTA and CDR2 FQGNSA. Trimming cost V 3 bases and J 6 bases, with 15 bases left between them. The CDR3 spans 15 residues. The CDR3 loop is CASSFGGAGVNEQFF. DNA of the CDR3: TGTGCCAGCAGCTTTGGTGGCGCTGGAGTCAATGAGCAGTTCTTC.

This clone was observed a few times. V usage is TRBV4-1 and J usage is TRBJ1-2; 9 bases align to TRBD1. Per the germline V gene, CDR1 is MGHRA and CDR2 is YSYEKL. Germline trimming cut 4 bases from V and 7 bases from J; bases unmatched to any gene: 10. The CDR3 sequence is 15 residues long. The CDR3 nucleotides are TGCGCCAGCAGCCTATTGGACAGGGGCGACTCTGGCTACACCTTC. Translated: CASSLLDRGDSGYTF.

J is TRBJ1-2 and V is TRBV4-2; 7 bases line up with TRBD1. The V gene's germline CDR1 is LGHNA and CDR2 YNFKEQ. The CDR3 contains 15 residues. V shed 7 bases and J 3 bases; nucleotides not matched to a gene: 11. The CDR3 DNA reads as TGTGCCAGCAAACGCGGGGACAGTGTGGACTATGGCTACACCTTC. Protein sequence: CASKRGDSVDYGYTF.

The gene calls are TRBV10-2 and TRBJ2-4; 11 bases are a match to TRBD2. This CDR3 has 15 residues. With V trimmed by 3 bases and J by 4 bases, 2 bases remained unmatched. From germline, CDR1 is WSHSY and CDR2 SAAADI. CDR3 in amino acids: CASSDLAGGKNIQYF. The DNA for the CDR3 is TGCGCCAGCAGTGACTTAGCGGGAGGGAAAAACATTCAGTACTTC.

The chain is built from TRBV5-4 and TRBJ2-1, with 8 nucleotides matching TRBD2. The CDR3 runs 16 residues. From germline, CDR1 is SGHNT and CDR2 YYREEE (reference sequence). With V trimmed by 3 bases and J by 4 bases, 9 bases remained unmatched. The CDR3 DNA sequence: TGTGCCAGCAGCTCTCCCACTAGCGGAGGATACAATGAGCAGTTCTTC. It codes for CASSSPTSGGYNEQFF.

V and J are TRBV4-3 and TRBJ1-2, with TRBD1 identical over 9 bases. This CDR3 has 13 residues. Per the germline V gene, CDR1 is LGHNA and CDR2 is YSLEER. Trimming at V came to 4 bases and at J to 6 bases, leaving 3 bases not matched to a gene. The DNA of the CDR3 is TGCGCCAGCAGCCGATGGACAGGGGATGGCTACACCTTC. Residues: CASSRWTGDGYTF.

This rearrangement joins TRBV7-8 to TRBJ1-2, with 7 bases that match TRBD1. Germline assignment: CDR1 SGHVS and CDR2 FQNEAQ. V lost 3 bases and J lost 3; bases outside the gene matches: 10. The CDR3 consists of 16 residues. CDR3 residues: CASSLVALGQHYGYTF. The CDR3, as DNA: TGTGCCAGCAGCTTGGTCGCTTTGGGACAGCACTATGGCTACACCTTC.

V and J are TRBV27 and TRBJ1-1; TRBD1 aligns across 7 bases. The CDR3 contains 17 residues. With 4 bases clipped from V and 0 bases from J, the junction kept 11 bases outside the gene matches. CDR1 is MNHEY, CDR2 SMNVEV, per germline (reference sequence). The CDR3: CASSSPTGMGMNTEAFF. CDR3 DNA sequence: TGTGCCAGCAGTTCACCGACAGGGATGGGTATGAACACTGAAGCTTTCTTT.

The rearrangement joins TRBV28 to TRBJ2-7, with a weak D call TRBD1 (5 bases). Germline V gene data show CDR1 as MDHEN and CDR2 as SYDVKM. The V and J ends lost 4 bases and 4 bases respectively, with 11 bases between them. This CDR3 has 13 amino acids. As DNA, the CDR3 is TGTGCCAGCAGTTCACAGGAGATTTACGAGCAGTACTTC. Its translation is CASSSQEIYEQYF.

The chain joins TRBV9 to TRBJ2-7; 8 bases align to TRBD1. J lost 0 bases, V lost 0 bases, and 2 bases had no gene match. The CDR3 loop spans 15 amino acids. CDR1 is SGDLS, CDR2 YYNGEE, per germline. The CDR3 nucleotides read TGTGCCAGCAGCGTAGGTACAGGGGGCTCCTACGAGCAGTACTTC. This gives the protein CASSVGTGGSYEQYF.

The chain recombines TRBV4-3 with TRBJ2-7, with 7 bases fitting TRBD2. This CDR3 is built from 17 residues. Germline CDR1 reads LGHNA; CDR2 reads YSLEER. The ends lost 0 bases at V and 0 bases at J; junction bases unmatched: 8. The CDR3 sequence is CASSQELPSGISYEQYF. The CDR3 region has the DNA TGCGCCAGCAGCCAAGAACTCCCTAGCGGAATCTCCTACGAGCAGTACTTC.